This entry lists 5 T cell receptor beta chains sequenced from one sample in a study of blood T cell repertoires in COVID-19. Produced via immunoSEQ multiplex PCR; TCRdb's table is partial and in-frame only. The sample lists around 130,000 clones; around 83% were seen once. Sequenced material: PBMCs or T cells enriched from blood (not recorded which). These receptors were obtained from a young man who had recovered from COVID-19.

The rearrangement joins TRBV7-6 to TRBJ2-5; the match to TRBD2 covers 12 bases. CDR3 size: 17 residues. V lost 1 base, J lost 5 bases, and 8 bases stayed unmatched. The germline V gene has CDR1 SGHVS and CDR2 FNYEAQ. CDR3 sequence (DNA): TGTGCCAGCAGCTTAGAGGCTAGCGGGGGGGCTTTGGAGACCCAGTACTTC. This sequence encodes CASSLEASGGALETQYF. Variable domain in full (rest from reference TRBV7-6 and TRBJ2-5): GAGVSQSPRYKVTKRGQDVALRCDPISGHVSLYWYRQALGQGPEFLTYFNYEAQQDKSGLPNDRFSAERPEGSISTLTIQRTEQRDSAMYRCASSLEASGGALETQYFGPGTRLLVL.

The chain carries TRBV18 and TRBJ1-1; D is possibly TRBD1 (5 bases). The CDR3 is 14 amino acids. V gave up 5 bases and J gave up 2 bases, with 12 bases separating them. Germline lookup yields CDR1 KGHSH and CDR2 LQKENI. CDR3 DNA sequence: TGTGCCAGCTCAGTAGACAGCACAAACACTGAAGCTTTCTTT. It translates to CASSVDSTNTEAFF.

This chain joins TRBV4-1 and TRBJ2-2; TRBD1 matches at 8 bases. The germline gives CDR1 MGHRA, CDR2 YSYEKL. Trimming took 6 bases from V and 3 from J; bases not matched to a gene: 3. The CDR3 is made up of 14 amino acids. The chain's CDR3 is CASRPTGDTGELFF. As DNA, the CDR3 is TGCGCCAGCAGGCCGACAGGGGACACCGGGGAGCTGTTTTTT.

The chain carries TRBV13 and TRBJ1-4; no definite D call. V shed 5 bases and J shed 0 bases, with 7 bases lying between them. This CDR3 is built from 14 residues. Germline V CDR1 and CDR2: PRHDT, FYEKMQ (reference sequence). CDR3 DNA sequence: TGTGCCAGCAGCGGGCCCCCAACTAATGAAAAACTGTTTTTT. It translates to CASSGPPTNEKLFF.

V gene TRBV19 combines with J gene TRBJ2-7; TRBD1 matches at 8 bases. CDR3 size: 14 residues. Looked up from germline, CDR1 is LNHDA and CDR2 is SQIVND (reference sequence). After removal of 5 bases from V and 3 bases from J, the junction contained 6 bases not matched to a gene. CDR3 in DNA: TGTGCCAGTAGTCCGACAGGGGTCTACTACGAGCAGTACTTC. Translation gives CASSPTGVYYEQYF.